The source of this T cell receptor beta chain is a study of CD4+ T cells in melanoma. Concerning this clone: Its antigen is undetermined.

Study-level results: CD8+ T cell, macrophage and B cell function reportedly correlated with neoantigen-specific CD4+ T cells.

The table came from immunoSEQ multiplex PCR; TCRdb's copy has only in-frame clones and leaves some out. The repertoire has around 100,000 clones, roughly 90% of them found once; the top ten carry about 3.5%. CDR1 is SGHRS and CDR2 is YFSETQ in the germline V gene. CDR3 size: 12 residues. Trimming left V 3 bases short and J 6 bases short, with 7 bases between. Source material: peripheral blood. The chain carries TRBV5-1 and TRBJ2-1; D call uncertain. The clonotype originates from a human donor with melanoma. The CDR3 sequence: CASSYPGNEQFF. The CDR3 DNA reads TGCGCCAGCAGCTACCCGGGCAATGAGCAGTTCTTC.